These 21 T cell receptor beta chains originate from one sample sequenced in a study of breast tumors, draining lymph nodes, adjacent tissues. Samples came from axillary lymph nodes draining the breast cancer. TCRdb redid the calling of the multiplex PCR reads with MiXCR, one entry per CDR3 protein. Of around 190,000 distinct CDR3 sequences listed, 30% to 35% are singletons. Material for sequencing was axillary lymph node tissue. These receptors were taken from a female donor with breast cancer. Some clones in this sample may be carry-over from other donors' samples.

This clonotype was recorded many times. The genes are TRBV5-8 and TRBJ2-5; 7 nucleotides align to TRBD1. The germline V gene encodes CDR1 SGHTS and CDR2 YDEGEE. Trimming took 2 bases from V and 3 from J; bases not matched to a gene: 7. CDR3 length: 15 amino acids. The CDR3 DNA follows: TGTGCCAGCAGCTTAGGGACAGCGTCAGAAGAGACCCAGTACTTC. Translated, it gives CASSLGTASEETQYF. The full variable domain, in which reference TRBV5-8 and TRBJ2-5 provide the parts outside the CDR3, is EAGVTQSPTHLIKTRGQQATLRCSPISGHTSVYWYQQALGLGLQFLLWYDEGEERNRGNFPPRFSGRQFPNYSSELNVNALELEDSALYLCASSLGTASEETQYFGPGTRLLVL.

This clonotype was seen many times. V usage is TRBV10-1 and J usage is TRBJ2-1; D gene unclear. Germline values: CDR1 WNHNN, CDR2 SYGVQD (reference sequence). Trimming shortened V by 6 bases and J by 13 bases, and 7 bases separated the two germline ends. The CDR3 loop spans 9 amino acids. CDR3 sequence reads: CASSHIQFF. In DNA form, the CDR3 reads TGCGCCAGCAGCCATATTCAGTTCTTC.

This clonotype was observed a handful of times. One base away lies a much larger clone, so this may be a sequencing read error. The V call is TRBV20-1, the J call TRBJ2-5, with D perhaps TRBD2 (5 bases). Germline values: CDR1 DFQATT, CDR2 SNEGSKA (reference sequence). Trimming removed 0 bases at V and 5 bases at J, with 16 bases between. The CDR3 contains 15 residues. The CDR3 reads CSARDYGVRTETQYF. The DNA for the CDR3 is TGCAGTGCTAGAGACTACGGGGTCCGGACGGAGACCCAGTACTTC.

The chain combines TRBV12-3 or TRBV12-4 with TRBJ2-2; the D call may be TRBD1 or TRBD2 (5 bases each). There are 13 residues in the CDR3. V lost 4 bases to trimming and J lost 5 bases, with 8 bases between them. The CDR3 nucleotides read TGTGCCAGCAGTTCGAGGGGAACCGGGGAGCTGTTTTTT. Its translation is CASSSRGTGELFF.

There are many counts of this clonotype. The chain combines TRBV2 with TRBJ1-2; TRBD1 matches 7 bases. V dropped 9 bases and J dropped 3; count of bases not matched to a gene: 10. The CDR3 length is 14 residues. Per the germline V gene, CDR1 is SNHLY and CDR2 is FYNNEI. The CDR3 region is CASRLDREDYGYTF. For the CDR3, the DNA is TGTGCCAGTCGCTTAGACAGGGAGGACTATGGCTACACCTTC.

This clonotype was counted between two and nine times. The V gene is TRBV5-6, the J gene TRBJ1-4, with 8 bases that match TRBD1. The V gene's germline CDR1 is SGHDT and CDR2 YYEEEE. The ends lost 7 bases at V and 3 bases at J; junction bases unmatched: 11. The CDR3 has 16 amino acids. The CDR3 DNA sequence: TGTGCCAGCTGGTGGACAGGGTCTTCAGCTAATGAAAAACTGTTTTTT. Its protein product is CASWWTGSSANEKLFF.

This clonotype has a count of ten or more. V is TRBV19 and J is TRBJ1-4, with D unclear. This CDR3 is built from 17 residues. V was clipped by 5 bases and J by 4 bases, with 20 bases between them. Germline lookup yields CDR1 LNHDA and CDR2 SQIVND (reference sequence). In DNA, the CDR3 is TGTGCCAGTAGTCTATCGGACTGGACGGCGAATAATGAAAAACTGTTTTTT. Translating gives CASSLSDWTANNEKLFF.

This clonotype has ten or more counts. The genes are TRBV10-3 and TRBJ2-7; D uncertain. The germline V gene has CDR1 ENHRY and CDR2 SYGVKD. Between the trimmed V and J ends, which lost 0 bases and 3 bases, there was a span of 3 bases. The CDR3 spans 12 residues. The chain's CDR3 is CAISESDYEQYF. DNA for the CDR3: TGTGCCATCAGTGAGTCCGACTACGAGCAGTACTTC.

This clonotype was counted a few times. The rearrangement joins TRBV5-1 to TRBJ1-1; D call uncertain. The V gene lost 1 base and the J gene lost 2 bases, with 6 bases spanning the gap. The CDR3 loop spans 13 amino acids. Germline CDR1 SGHRS, CDR2 YFSETQ. CDR3 bases: TGCGCCAGCAGCTTGCACATAAACACTGAAGCTTTCTTT. Its protein is CASSLHINTEAFF.

As to this clonotype: The CDR3 carries no conserved terminal phenylalanine or tryptophan, so it likely arises from a read error. The chain links TRBV7-2 to TRBJ2-5; either TRBD1 or TRBD2 may fit D (5 bases each). Trimming cost V 2 bases and J 5 bases, with 15 bases left between them. CDR1 and CDR2 (germline): SGHTA, FQGNSA. There are 15 residues in the CDR3. CDR3 residues: CASSLFPSWGETQYP. DNA for the CDR3: TGTGCCAGCAGCTTATTCCCTAGCTGGGGGGAGACCCAGTACCCC.

This clonotype was detected many times. V usage is TRBV6-4 and J usage is TRBJ1-6; 7 nucleotides line up with TRBD1. V lost 6 bases to trimming and J lost 0 bases; unmatched junction nucleotides: 11. Germline CDR1 MRHNA, CDR2 SNTAGT. The CDR3 consists of 18 residues. CDR3 sequence: CASSKDREPSSYNSPLHF. Here the CDR3 DNA reads TGTGCCAGCAGCAAAGACAGGGAACCGAGCTCCTATAATTCACCCCTCCACTTT.

This clonotype appeared a single time. Because it lacks the conserved phenylalanine or tryptophan at the end, this CDR3 is likely a read error. The chain recombines TRBV4-1 with TRBJ2-1; D is unclear. CDR1 MGHRA and CDR2 YSYEKL come from the germline V gene. The CDR3 runs 16 residues. Between the trimmed V and J ends, which lost 1 base and 2 bases, there was a span of 12 bases. CDR3 sequence: CASSQAVERTYNEQFS. Written as DNA, the CDR3 is TGCGCCAGCAGCCAAGCGGTCGAGCGTACCTACAATGAGCAGTTCTCC.

This sequence joins TRBV13 and TRBJ2-2, with D tentatively TRBD1 or TRBD2 (5 bases each). With 8 bases removed from V and 0 bases from J, the gap between germline ends came to 13 bases. There are 15 residues in the CDR3. Germline CDR1 PRHDT, CDR2 FYEKMQ (reference sequence). CDR3 loop: CASHRQRTNTGELFF. The CDR3 bases are TGTGCCAGCCACCGACAGCGGACGAACACCGGGGAGCTGTTTTTT.

The chain combines TRBV7-6 with TRBJ2-3; TRBD1 is a possible D gene (5 bases). V lost 0 bases and J 11 bases, leaving 27 bases between the germline ends. The germline V gene has CDR1 SGHVS and CDR2 FNYEAQ. This CDR3 is 18 amino acids long. CDR3 protein: CASSLARDRLYKGNEQYF. Written as DNA, the CDR3 is TGTGCCAGCAGCTTAGCGAGAGACAGATTGTACAAGGGTAATGAGCAGTATTTT.

This clonotype was picked up many times. The rearrangement joins TRBV12-5 to TRBJ2-7; D remains unclear. V shed 1 base and J shed 3 bases, with 7 bases lying between them. This CDR3 is built from 13 residues. Germline V gives CDR1 LGHNT, CDR2 FRNRAP. The CDR3 DNA reads TGTGCTAGTGGTTTGGGACTCCTCTACGAGCAGTACTTC. Its protein is CASGLGLLYEQYF.

This clonotype was observed at least ten times. The chain has TRBV7-3 and TRBJ2-2, with a tentative D call TRBD2 (7 bases). Trimming took 0 bases from V and 9 from J, leaving 17 bases between them. The CDR3 extends over 16 amino acids. Germline V gives CDR1 SGHTA, CDR2 FQGTGA. The CDR3 loop is CASSLTGGGLHRELFF. CDR3 in DNA: TGTGCCAGCAGCTTAACAGGGGGGGGACTACACCGGGAGCTGTTTTTT.

To note about this clonotype: Mismatch with germline at one junction end may stem from a read error. V and J are TRBV4-2 and TRBJ2-2; D is perhaps TRBD1 or TRBD2 (5 bases each). The CDR3 length is 19 residues. Germline CDR1 and CDR2: LGHNA and YNFKEQ. CDR3: CASGQVWDLGVRSTGELFF. The CDR3 DNA is TGTGCCAGCGGCCAAGTATGGGATTTGGGGGTGAGGAGCACCGGGGAGCTGTTTTTT.

This clonotype appeared many times. The chain combines TRBV30 with TRBJ1-5; 7 nucleotides match TRBD1. Trimming took 3 bases from V and 7 from J; bases not matched to a gene: 9. The CDR3 totals 14 residues. Germline V gene data show CDR1 as GTSNPN and CDR2 as SVGIG (reference sequence). CDR3: CAWSRGILGQPQHF. In DNA, the CDR3 is TGTGCCTGGAGCAGGGGGATCCTGGGGCAGCCCCAGCATTTT.

This clonotype was detected many times. This rearrangement joins TRBV4-1 to TRBJ2-1; no firm D call. Germline CDR1 MGHRA, CDR2 YSYEKL. The CDR3 contains 16 residues. V was trimmed by 3 bases and J by 9 bases, leaving 21 bases between them. CDR3 protein: CASSHKRGVQRTEQFF. The CDR3 bases are TGCGCCAGCAGCCACAAGCGCGGAGTCCAAAGGACTGAGCAGTTCTTC.

The rearrangement uses TRBV29-1 and TRBJ2-1, with D possibly TRBD2 on 7 matching bases. Germline CDR1 is SQVTM and CDR2 is ANQGSEA. This CDR3 is built from 12 residues. Deletions cut 6 bases from V and 8 bases from J, with 14 bases between. In nucleotides, the CDR3 is TGCAGCGTAAGGGCGGGGGCGTATGAGCAGTTCTTC. Encoded protein: CSVRAGAYEQFF.

As concerns this clonotype: Relative to the germline gene, one junction end is altered; a read error may explain this. This sequence joins TRBV20-1 and TRBJ2-7; 8 bases are a match to TRBD1. This CDR3 region has 15 residues. CDR1 and CDR2 (germline): DFQATT, SNEGSKA (reference sequence). The CDR3 region is CGAGDRQGKPAEQYF. The CDR3 DNA sequence: TGCGGTGCTGGGGACAGACAGGGGAAACCCGCCGAGCAGTACTTC.